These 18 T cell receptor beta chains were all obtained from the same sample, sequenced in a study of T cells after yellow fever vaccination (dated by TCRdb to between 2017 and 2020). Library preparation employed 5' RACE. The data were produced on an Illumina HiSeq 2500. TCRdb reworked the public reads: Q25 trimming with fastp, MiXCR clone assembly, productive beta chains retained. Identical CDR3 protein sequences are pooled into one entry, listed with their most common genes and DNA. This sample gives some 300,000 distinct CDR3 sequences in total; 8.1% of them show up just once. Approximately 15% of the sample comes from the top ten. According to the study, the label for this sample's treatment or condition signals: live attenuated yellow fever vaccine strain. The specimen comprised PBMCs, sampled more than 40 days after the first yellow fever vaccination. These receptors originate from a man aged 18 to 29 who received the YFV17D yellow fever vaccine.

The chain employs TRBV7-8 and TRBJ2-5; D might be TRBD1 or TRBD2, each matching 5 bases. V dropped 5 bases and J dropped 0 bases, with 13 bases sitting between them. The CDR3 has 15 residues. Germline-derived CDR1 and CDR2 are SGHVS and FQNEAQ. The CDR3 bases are TGTGCCAGCAGCCCAGGGTGGGAGTACCAAGAGACCCAGTACTTC. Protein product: CASSPGWEYQETQYF.

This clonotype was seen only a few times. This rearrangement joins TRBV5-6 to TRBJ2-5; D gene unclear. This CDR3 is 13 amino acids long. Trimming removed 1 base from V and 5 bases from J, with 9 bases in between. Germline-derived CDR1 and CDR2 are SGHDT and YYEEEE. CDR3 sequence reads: CASSLYNGETQYF. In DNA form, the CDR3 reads TGTGCCAGCAGCTTGTATAATGGGGAGACCCAGTACTTC. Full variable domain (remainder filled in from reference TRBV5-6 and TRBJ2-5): DAGVTQSPTHLIKTRGQQVTLRCSPKSGHDTVSWYQQALGQGPQFIFQYYEEEERQRGNFPDRFSGHQFPNYSSELNVNALLLGDSALYLCASSLYNGETQYFGPGTRLLVL.

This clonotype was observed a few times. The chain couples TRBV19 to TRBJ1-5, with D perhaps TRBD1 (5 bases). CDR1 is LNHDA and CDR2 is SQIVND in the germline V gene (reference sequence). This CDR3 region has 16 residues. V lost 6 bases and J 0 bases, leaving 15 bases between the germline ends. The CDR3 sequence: CASSPGHTYSNQPQHF. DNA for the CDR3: TGTGCCAGTAGCCCCGGACACACATATAGCAATCAGCCCCAGCATTTT.

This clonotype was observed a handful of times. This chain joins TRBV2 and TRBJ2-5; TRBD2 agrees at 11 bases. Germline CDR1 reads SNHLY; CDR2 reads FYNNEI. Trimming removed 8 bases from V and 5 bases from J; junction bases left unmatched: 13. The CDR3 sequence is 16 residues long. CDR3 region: CASLKLTSGAMETQYF. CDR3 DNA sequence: TGTGCCAGCTTGAAGCTGACTAGCGGGGCCATGGAGACCCAGTACTTC.

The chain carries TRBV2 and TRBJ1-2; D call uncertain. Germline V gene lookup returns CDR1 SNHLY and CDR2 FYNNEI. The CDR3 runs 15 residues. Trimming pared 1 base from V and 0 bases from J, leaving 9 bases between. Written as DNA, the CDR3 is TGTGCCAGCAGTGAAGGGCCAAGACCTAACTATGGCTACACCTTC. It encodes CASSEGPRPNYGYTF.

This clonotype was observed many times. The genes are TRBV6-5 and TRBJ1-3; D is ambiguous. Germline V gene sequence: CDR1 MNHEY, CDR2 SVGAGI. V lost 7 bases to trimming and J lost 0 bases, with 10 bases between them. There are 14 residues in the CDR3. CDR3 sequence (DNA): TGTGCCAGCATTAGGACGGTCTCTGGAAACACCATATATTTT. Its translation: CASIRTVSGNTIYF.

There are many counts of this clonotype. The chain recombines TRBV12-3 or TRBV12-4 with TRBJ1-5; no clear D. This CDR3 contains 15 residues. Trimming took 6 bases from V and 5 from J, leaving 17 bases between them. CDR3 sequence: CASSGVAGSYQPQHF. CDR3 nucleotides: TGTGCCAGCAGCGGGGTAGCGGGTTCTTATCAGCCCCAGCATTTT.

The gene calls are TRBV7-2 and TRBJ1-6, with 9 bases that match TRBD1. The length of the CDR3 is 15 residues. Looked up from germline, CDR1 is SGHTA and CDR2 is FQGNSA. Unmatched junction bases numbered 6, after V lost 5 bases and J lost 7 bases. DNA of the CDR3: TGTGCCAGCAGCCCTGGGACAGGGTGGAATTCACCCCTCCACTTT. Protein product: CASSPGTGWNSPLHF.

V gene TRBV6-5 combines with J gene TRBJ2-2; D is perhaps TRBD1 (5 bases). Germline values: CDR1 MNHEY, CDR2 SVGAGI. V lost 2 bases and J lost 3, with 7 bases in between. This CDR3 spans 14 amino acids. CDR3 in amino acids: CASSYDSYTGELFF. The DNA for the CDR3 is TGTGCCAGCAGTTACGACAGTTACACCGGGGAGCTGTTTTTT.

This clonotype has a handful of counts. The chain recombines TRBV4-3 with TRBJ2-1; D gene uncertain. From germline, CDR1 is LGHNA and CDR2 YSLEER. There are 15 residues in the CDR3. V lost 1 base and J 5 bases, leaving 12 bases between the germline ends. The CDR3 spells CASSQVSVVDNEQFF. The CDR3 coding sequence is TGCGCCAGCAGCCAAGTGAGCGTAGTGGACAATGAGCAGTTCTTC.

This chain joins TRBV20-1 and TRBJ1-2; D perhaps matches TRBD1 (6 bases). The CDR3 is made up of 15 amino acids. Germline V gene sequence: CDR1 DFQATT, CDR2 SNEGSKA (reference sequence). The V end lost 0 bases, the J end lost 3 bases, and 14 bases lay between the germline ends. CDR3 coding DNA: TGCAGTGCTAGAGATTCGGGGGCGGAGGACTATGGCTACACCTTC. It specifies CSARDSGAEDYGYTF.

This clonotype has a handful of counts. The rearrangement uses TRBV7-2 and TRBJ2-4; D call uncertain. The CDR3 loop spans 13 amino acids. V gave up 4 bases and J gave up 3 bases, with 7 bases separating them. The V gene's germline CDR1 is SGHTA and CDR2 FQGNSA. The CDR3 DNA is TGTGCCAGCAGCTCAAGACACAAAAACATTCAGTACTTC. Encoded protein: CASSSRHKNIQYF.

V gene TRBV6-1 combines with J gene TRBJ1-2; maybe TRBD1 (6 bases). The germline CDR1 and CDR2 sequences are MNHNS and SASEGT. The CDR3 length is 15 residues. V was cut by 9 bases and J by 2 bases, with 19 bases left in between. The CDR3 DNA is TGTGCCAGTATGGGGCCACAGGGCGAGAACTATGGCTACACCTTC. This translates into CASMGPQGENYGYTF.

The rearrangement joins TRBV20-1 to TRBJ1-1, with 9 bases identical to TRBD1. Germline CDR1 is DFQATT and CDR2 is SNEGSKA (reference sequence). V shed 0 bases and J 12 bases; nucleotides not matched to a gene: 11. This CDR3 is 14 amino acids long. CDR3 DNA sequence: TGCAGTGCTAGAGATCAGTCCCGGGACAGGGTAACTTTCTTT. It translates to CSARDQSRDRVTFF.

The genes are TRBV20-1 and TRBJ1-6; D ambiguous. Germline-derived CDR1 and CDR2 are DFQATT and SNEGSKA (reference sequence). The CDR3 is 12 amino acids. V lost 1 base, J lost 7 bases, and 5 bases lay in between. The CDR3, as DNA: TGCAGTGCTAGAGGGGGAAATTCACCCCTCCACTTT. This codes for CSARGGNSPLHF.

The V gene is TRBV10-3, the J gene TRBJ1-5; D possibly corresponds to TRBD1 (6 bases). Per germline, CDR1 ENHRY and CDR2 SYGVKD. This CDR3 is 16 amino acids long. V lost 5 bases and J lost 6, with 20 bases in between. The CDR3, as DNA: TGTGCCATCAGTTCTTCGCGGGGGCTATATGGTCAGCCCCAGCATTTT. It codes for CAISSSRGLYGQPQHF.

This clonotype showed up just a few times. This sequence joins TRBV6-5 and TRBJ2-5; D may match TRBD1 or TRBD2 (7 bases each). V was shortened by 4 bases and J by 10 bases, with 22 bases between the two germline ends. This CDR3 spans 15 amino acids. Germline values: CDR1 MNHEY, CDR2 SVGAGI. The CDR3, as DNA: TGTGCCAGCAGTTCCCAGGGGGGGGCCGTATTGGGCCAGTACTTC. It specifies CASSSQGGAVLGQYF.

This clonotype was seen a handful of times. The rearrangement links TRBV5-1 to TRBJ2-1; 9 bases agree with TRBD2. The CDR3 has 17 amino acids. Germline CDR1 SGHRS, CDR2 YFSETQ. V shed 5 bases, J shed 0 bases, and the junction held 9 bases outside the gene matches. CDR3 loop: CASSPRGSGGSYNEQFF. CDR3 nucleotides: TGCGCCAGCAGTCCCCGGGGTAGCGGGGGCTCCTACAATGAGCAGTTCTTC. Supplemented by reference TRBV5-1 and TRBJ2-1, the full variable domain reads KAGVTQTPRYLIKTRGQQVTLSCSPISGHRSVSWYQQTPGQGLQFLFEYFSETQRNKGNFPGRFSGRQFSNSRSEMNVSTLELGDSALYLCASSPRGSGGSYNEQFFGPGTRLTVL.